This TCR beta chain came from a study of blood T cell repertoires in COVID-19. Study-wide context: Specimens from acute and convalescent COVID-19 originated in the United States, Italy and Spain. The cDNA or gDNA used as material had been derived from T cells, B-cell-depleted T cells, or PBMCs.

In the authors' workflow: Amplification of reference gene primers provided the estimated nucleated cell counts. Produced via immunoSEQ multiplex PCR; TCRdb's table is partial and in-frame only. V, J and clone size derive from that table, while D and trimming were established from the DNA sequence. The table has around 100,000 clones, 65% to 90% seen once; the top ten hold 4.8%. This clone was detected only once. V lost 3 bases, J lost 9 bases, and 15 bases lay in between. The CDR3 totals 14 residues. The germline CDR1 and CDR2 sequences are MNHEY and SMNVEV (reference sequence). The gene calls are TRBV27 and TRBJ1-5, with D hard to call. This receptor was identified in a man in his 60s with acute or convalescent COVID-19. Sequencing used peripheral blood. The chain's CDR3 is CASSLGGILGPQHF. The CDR3 DNA sequence: TGTGCCAGCAGTTTGGGCGGGATCTTAGGGCCCCAGCATTTT.